The 7 T cell receptor beta chains below all came from one sample that was sequenced in a study of OX40 agonist ivuxolimab in advanced cancers. Sequencing used immunoSEQ multiplex PCR; TCRdb keeps in-frame clones, though not all of them. The table has tens of thousands of clones, approximately 85% seen once. Sequencing was performed on CD4+ or CD8+ T cells sorted from blood, taken in a trial of the OX40 agonist ivuxolimab. Receptor source: an adult with an advanced solid tumor such as melanoma, head and neck, liver or kidney cancer.

This clone was detected only a few times. This chain joins TRBV6-5 and TRBJ2-2; 11 bases are shared with TRBD1. Germline V lookup: CDR1 MNHEY, CDR2 SVGAGI. There are 15 residues in the CDR3. J lost 4 bases, V lost 6 bases, and 4 bases had no gene match. For the CDR3, the DNA is TGTGCCAGCAGCGGACAGGGGGCGGGCACCGGGGAGCTGTTTTTT. It encodes CASSGQGAGTGELFF.

The J gene is TRBJ2-7, the V gene TRBV10-3; 8 bases fit TRBD1. V was clipped by 3 bases and J by 4 bases; unmatched bases: 8. Germline V gene sequence: CDR1 ENHRY, CDR2 SYGVKD. This CDR3 has 15 amino acids. This CDR3 reads CAISEPGQDPYEQYF. The CDR3 bases are TGTGCCATCAGTGAACCGGGACAGGACCCTTACGAGCAGTACTTC.

The chain carries TRBV6-1 and TRBJ2-7; 11 bases fit TRBD1. Germline V lookup: CDR1 MNHNS, CDR2 SASEGT. CDR3 size: 17 residues. The J segment lost 2 bases and the V segment lost 0 bases, leaving 6 bases of the junction unmatched. In DNA, the CDR3 is TGTGCCAGCAGTGAAGCCGTTTGGGGACAGGGGGCCTACGAGCAGTACTTC. This sequence encodes CASSEAVWGQGAYEQYF.

The chain has TRBV7-9 and TRBJ2-7, with TRBD1 matching over 9 bases. Trimming cost V 0 bases and J 6 bases; bases outside gene matches: 6. The CDR3 length is 15 residues. Germline values: CDR1 SEHNR, CDR2 FQNEAQ (reference sequence). In DNA form, the CDR3 reads TGTGCCAGCAGCTTAGCGGGTGGGACAGGGAGCGAGCAGTACTTC. It yields the protein CASSLAGGTGSEQYF.

The V and J genes are TRBV4-2 and TRBJ1-1; D not certain. The V and J ends lost 0 bases and 7 bases respectively, with 15 bases between them. The CDR3 contains 15 residues. Germline V gene lookup returns CDR1 LGHNA and CDR2 YNFKEQ. The CDR3 DNA follows: TGTGCCAGCAGCCAAGATCGGGGAGGGCCCTATGAAGCTTTCTTT. This codes for CASSQDRGGPYEAFF.

The chain joins TRBV5-6 to TRBJ2-7; TRBD1 aligns across 7 bases. The CDR3 has 17 amino acids. V was clipped by 4 bases and J by 2 bases; unmatched bases: 15. The germline CDR1 and CDR2 sequences are SGHDT and YYEEEE. The CDR3 sequence is CASSTQGVSSLAYEQYF. The CDR3 coding sequence is TGTGCCAGCAGCACCCAGGGGGTGTCGTCGTTGGCCTACGAGCAGTACTTC. The variable domain in full, completed from reference TRBV5-6 and TRBJ2-7, reads DAGVTQSPTHLIKTRGQQVTLRCSPKSGHDTVSWYQQALGQGPQFIFQYYEEEERQRGNFPDRFSGHQFPNYSSELNVNALLLGDSALYLCASSTQGVSSLAYEQYFGPGTRLTVT.

The V and J genes are TRBV6-6 and TRBJ1-2; 7 bases align to TRBD1. CDR1 MNHNY and CDR2 SVGAGI come from the germline V gene (reference sequence). With V trimmed by 1 base and J by 0 bases, 5 bases remained unmatched. This CDR3 has 16 amino acids. CDR3 loop: CASSYLGQATNYGYTF. CDR3 DNA: TGTGCCAGCAGTTACTTAGGACAGGCCACTAACTATGGCTACACCTTC.